This TCR beta chain is drawn from a study of cytomegalovirus exposure and HLA in healthy donors. J gave up 1 base and V 4 bases, and 10 bases lay outside the gene matches. Germline CDR1 reads SGHRS; CDR2 reads YFSETQ. The CDR3 runs 16 residues. Findings of the study overall: In a later analysis, HLA-associated TCR beta chains were more clonally expanded than equally common others.

The PCR had 60 Vbeta and 13 Jbeta primers. Libraries were prepared by immunoSEQ multiplex PCR; TCRdb keeps only in-frame clonotypes and omits some of them. The sample has 130,000 or so clones, roughly four fifths seen once; the top ten hold 0.94%. Turning to this clone: Its antigen is not identified.

The chain recombines TRBV5-1 with TRBJ1-1; 7 nucleotides agree with TRBD1. Sample: PBMCs. The origin of this receptor is a woman in her fifties or sixties in good health and CMV-seronegative. The CDR3 reads CASSITGTDANTEAFF. The CDR3, as DNA: TGCGCCAGCAGCATTACCGGGACAGACGCGAACACTGAAGCTTTCTTT. The whole variable domain, remainder taken from reference TRBV5-1 and TRBJ1-1, is KAGVTQTPRYLIKTRGQQVTLSCSPISGHRSVSWYQQTPGQGLQFLFEYFSETQRNKGNFPGRFSGRQFSNSRSEMNVSTLELGDSALYLCASSITGTDANTEAFFGQGTRLTVV.